A selection of T cell receptor beta chains follows, all from one sample in a study of shared clonotypes between healthy human individuals. TCRdb keeps only in-frame clones here, not all; method: immunoSEQ multiplex PCR. The table shows approximately 980,000 clones, with approximately 80% occurring only once. The sequencing input was memory CD4+ T cells sorted from blood. The origin of the receptors is a man aged 18 to 30 in good health. Each CDR3 is given with its conserved first and last residue. A D gene is named only where the DNA matches it firmly. Where a row states a size, it is once, few, many or the class of an expanded clone; other rows omit it.

j_gene	abundance	v_gene	d_gene	CDR3aa	CDR3nt
TRBJ2-7	.	TRBV4-2	TRBD1	CASSQGTGGLNSYEQYF	TGTGCCAGCAGCCAAGGGACAGGGGGGCTAAACTCCTACGAGCAGTACTTC
TRBJ2-7	.	TRBV2	TRBD1	CASRGQVEYHEQYF	TGTGCCAGCAGGGGACAGGTAGAATATCACGAGCAGTACTTC
TRBJ1-1	.	TRBV6-1	TRBD1	CASSARTGVMNTEAFF	TGTGCCAGCAGTGCCCGGACAGGGGTGATGAACACTGAAGCTTTCTTT
TRBJ1-5	.	TRBV9	.	CASSVDSGNQPQHF	TGTGCCAGCAGCGTAGACAGCGGGAATCAGCCCCAGCATTTT
TRBJ2-4	.	TRBV7-9	.	CASGRNGDIQYF	TGTGCCAGCGGACGGAACGGGGACATTCAGTACTTC
TRBJ2-7	.	TRBV6-6	TRBD1	CASSRGQGSYEQYF	TGTGCCAGCAGTCGCGGACAGGGCTCCTACGAGCAGTACTTC
TRBJ1-5	once	TRBV2	.	CAGSSTEGQPQHF	TGTGCCGGATCCTCAACTGAGGGGCAGCCCCAGCATTTT
TRBJ2-3	.	TRBV7-7	.	CASSLSGAGTDTQYF	TGTGCTAGCAGCTTATCCGGGGCTGGGACAGATACGCAGTATTTT
TRBJ1-4	few	TRBV6-5	TRBD1	CASRRQGGNEKLFF	TGTGCCAGCAGAAGACAGGGAGGTAATGAAAAACTGTTTTTT
TRBJ2-3	.	TRBV29-1	TRBD2	CSVPHGGETQYF	TGCAGCGTCCCACACGGGGGGGAAACGCAGTATTTT
TRBJ1-1	once	TRBV19	.	CASSRLQVNTEAFF	TGTGCCAGTAGCCGATTACAGGTGAACACTGAAGCTTTCTTT
TRBJ1-6	.	TRBV21-1	.	CASSRRGDSPLHF	TGTGCCAGCAGCAGACGTGGCGATTCACCCCTCCACTTT
TRBJ2-7	.	TRBV5-1	.	CASSVTSSYEQYF	TGCGCCAGCAGCGTAACGAGCTCCTACGAGCAGTACTTC
TRBJ2-5	.	TRBV6-5	TRBD1	CASSGTVQETQYF	TGTGCCAGCTCCGGGACAGTACAAGAGACCCAGTACTTC
TRBJ2-1	.	TRBV30	.	CAWSVTATNEQFF	TGTGCCTGGAGTGTGACAGCTACCAATGAGCAGTTCTTC
TRBJ1-1	few	TRBV7-7	.	CASSLRENTEAFF	TGTGCTAGCAGCCTAAGGGAGAACACTGAAGCTTTCTTT
TRBJ2-3	.	TRBV5-1	.	CASSLDGGSDTQYF	TGCGCCAGCAGCTTGGATGGGGGGTCAGATACGCAGTATTTT
TRBJ1-1	few	TRBV6-5	.	CASKRGQGLAEAFF	TGTGCCAGCAAAAGAGGGCAGGGGTTGGCTGAAGCTTTCTTT
TRBJ1-1	.	TRBV7-7	TRBD1	CASSGRDRRGGAEAFF	TGTGCTAGCAGCGGCCGGGACAGGCGGGGTGGCGCTGAAGCTTTCTTT
TRBJ1-1	.	TRBV11-2	.	CASSGNLNTEAFF	TGTGCCAGCAGCGGGAACTTGAACACTGAAGCTTTCTTT
TRBJ1-1	few	TRBV30	.	CACNSLRTVTWAFF	TGTGCCTGCAATAGCCTCAGGACAGTGACTTGGGCTTTCTTT
TRBJ2-5	.	TRBV2	TRBD2	CASSTSGSSGETQYF	TGTGCCAGCAGTACTAGCGGGAGCTCTGGGGAGACCCAGTACTTC
TRBJ2-7	.	TRBV30	TRBD1	CAWSPGQGYEQYF	TGTGCCTGGAGTCCGGGACAGGGTTACGAGCAGTACTTC
TRBJ2-3	.	TRBV5-4	.	CASSSSPGNTQYF	TGTGCCAGCAGCTCCTCTCCAGGGAATACGCAGTATTTT
TRBJ1-5	few	TRBV6-6	.	CASTQMNSNQPQHF	TGTGCCAGCACACAGATGAATAGCAATCAGCCCCAGCATTTT
TRBJ2-2	.	TRBV7-9	TRBD2	CASMLAGMNTGELFF	TGTGCCAGCATGCTAGCGGGAATGAACACCGGGGAGCTGTTTTTT
TRBJ1-4	.	TRBV30	TRBD1	CAWTRGQGGSEKLFF	TGTGCCTGGACCCGCGGGCAGGGGGGAAGTGAAAAACTGTTTTTT
TRBJ2-6	.	TRBV5-6	.	CASSPVGVTGANVLTF	TGTGCCAGCAGCCCTGTGGGGGTGACGGGGGCCAACGTCCTGACTTTC
TRBJ2-7	.	TRBV19	.	CASSIDARTEREQYF	TGTGCCAGTAGTATAGACGCCCGAACGGAGCGAGAGCAGTACTTC
TRBJ2-5	.	TRBV7-2	TRBD2	CASSLVAGSTSQYF	TGTGCCAGCAGCTTAGTAGCGGGGTCAACGTCCCAGTACTTC
TRBJ1-6	.	TRBV28	TRBD1	CASRPGQGMTPLHF	TGTGCCAGCAGACCCGGACAGGGTATGACACCCCTCCACTTT
TRBJ1-1	.	TRBV5-4	.	CASSSRMNTEAFF	TGTGCCAGCAGCTCTAGGATGAACACTGAAGCTTTCTTT
TRBJ2-1	once	TRBV9	TRBD2	CASSALAGGQLEQFF	TGTGCCAGCAGCGCACTAGCGGGGGGGCAACTTGAGCAGTTCTTC
TRBJ2-2	.	TRBV10-3	.	CAISDQITGELFF	TGTGCCATCAGTGATCAGATTACCGGGGAGCTGTTTTTT
TRBJ1-5	.	TRBV18	.	CASSPEVGRVQPQHF	TGTGCCAGCTCACCGGAAGTGGGGCGAGTTCAGCCCCAGCATTTT
TRBJ2-5	.	TRBV21-1	.	CASSKYCSGVGQETQYF	TGTGCCAGCAGCAAATACTGCTCAGGGGTAGGCCAAGAGACCCAGTACTTC
TRBJ1-2	.	TRBV5-1	.	CASSLEGPGVGGYTF	TGCGCCAGCAGCTTGGAAGGTCCAGGGGTGGGTGGCTACACCTTC
TRBJ2-5	few	TRBV5-1	.	CASSYNQETQYF	TGCGCCAGCAGCTATAACCAAGAGACCCAGTACTTC
TRBJ1-2	.	TRBV29-1	.	CSVEKSRGGYTF	TGCAGCGTTGAAAAGTCCCGGGGTGGCTACACCTTC
TRBJ2-7	.	TRBV6-1	TRBD2	CASSEVAGVFGEQYF	TGTGCCAGCAGTGAGGTAGCGGGAGTTTTCGGCGAGCAGTACTTC
TRBJ2-4	.	TRBV27	TRBD1	CASSLAGGWNIQYF	TGTGCCAGCAGTTTGGCAGGGGGCTGGAACATTCAGTACTTC
TRBJ2-3	.	TRBV9	TRBD2	CASSARGGAGPAGNLGDTQYF	TGTGCCAGCAGCGCTCGCGGAGGGGCAGGGCCAGCGGGAAATTTGGGAGATACGCAGTATTTT
TRBJ1-2	few	TRBV6-1	.	CASSEEGYGYTF	TGTGCCAGCAGTGAGGAAGGCTATGGCTACACCTTC
TRBJ1-4	.	TRBV5-1	.	CASSLDHGGLRRLFF	TGCGCCAGCAGCTTGGACCATGGTGGGTTACGTCGACTGTTTTTT
TRBJ2-2	few	TRBV4-1	.	CASRGQGTGELFF	TGCGCCAGCCGTGGGCAGGGCACCGGGGAGCTGTTTTTT
TRBJ1-4	.	TRBV15	.	CATSADLSGKLFF	TGTGCCACCAGCGCGGACCTAAGCGGAAAACTGTTTTTT
TRBJ2-3	.	TRBV5-1	.	CASSLAGWDTDTQYF	TGCGCCAGCAGCTTGGCCGGGTGGGACACAGATACGCAGTATTTT
TRBJ1-2	few	TRBV19	.	CASSPPLGGYTF	TGTGCCAGTAGTCCCCCATTGGGTGGCTACACCTTC
TRBJ2-1	.	TRBV6-6	.	CACGASSYNEQFF	TGTGCCTGCGGGGCCAGCTCCTACAATGAGCAGTTCTTC
TRBJ2-2	.	TRBV7-9	TRBD2	CASSLGLAGTGELFF	TGTGCCAGCAGCCTCGGACTAGCGGGGACCGGGGAGCTGTTTTTT
TRBJ1-2	.	TRBV9	.	CASSVGRGAFGYTF	TGTGCCAGCAGCGTAGGTCGGGGGGCCTTTGGCTACACCTTC
TRBJ1-3	.	TRBV27	.	CASSSSLIGGNTIYF	TGTGCCAGCAGTTCTTCCCTGATAGGAGGAAACACCATATATTTT
TRBJ2-3	.	TRBV5-1	.	CASSLSGGAVTDTQYF	TGCGCCAGCAGCTTAAGTGGGGGGGCTGTCACAGATACGCAGTATTTT
TRBJ2-1	.	TRBV27	.	CASSLFYPAFGNNEQFF	TGTGCCAGCAGTTTATTCTACCCAGCATTCGGCAACAATGAGCAGTTCTTC